The 26 T cell receptor beta chains presented below share a single source sample, sequenced in a study of shared clonotypes between healthy human individuals. Data came from immunoSEQ multiplex PCR; TCRdb stores just in-frame clones and leaves some out. Of a few million clones in the sample, 85% to 95% were seen once. The sample was naive CD4+ T cells from PBMCs. Subset in this sample: CD45RA+ positively selected. Source of these receptors: a man aged 18 to 30 in good health. Some clones in this sample may be carry-over from other donors' samples.

This chain links TRBV28 with TRBJ2-3; 8 bases match TRBD2. Trimming at V came to 6 bases and at J to 1 base, leaving 6 bases not matched to a gene. Germline V gene sequence: CDR1 MDHEN, CDR2 SYDVKM. The CDR3 totals 15 residues. The CDR3 reads CASREAGGGTDTQYF. The CDR3 nucleotides are TGTGCCAGCAGGGAGGCGGGAGGCGGCACAGATACGCAGTATTTT. The full variable domain, in which reference TRBV28 and TRBJ2-3 provide the parts outside the CDR3, is DVKVTQSSRYLVKRTGEKVFLECVQDMDHENMFWYRQDPGLGLRLIYFSYDVKMKEKGDIPEGYSVSREKKERFSLILESASTNQTSMYLCASREAGGGTDTQYFGPGTRLTVL.

The rearrangement joins TRBV29-1 to TRBJ1-1; perhaps TRBD1 as D (6 bases). The CDR3 contains 13 residues. V was shortened by 5 bases and J by 3 bases, with 13 bases between the two germline ends. CDR1 is SQVTM, CDR2 ANQGSEA, per germline. CDR3 DNA sequence: TGCAGCGTTAGGACAGATAGGCACACTGAAGCTTTCTTT. Its protein product is CSVRTDRHTEAFF.

This chain's CDR3 is CASSAALRGLLHF. In DNA form, the CDR3 reads TGTGCCAGCAGCGCTGCCCTTCGGGGCCTCCTCCACTTT. The chain couples TRBV14 to TRBJ1-6, with a tentative D call TRBD1 (5 bases). Trimming removed 5 bases at V and 15 bases at J, with 17 bases between. The length of the CDR3 is 13 residues. Germline lookup yields CDR1 SGHDN and CDR2 FVKESK.

This chain joins TRBV5-4 and TRBJ2-3, with D possibly being TRBD1 (6 bases). This CDR3 comprises 15 residues. Trimming stripped 10 bases from V and 2 bases from J, with 20 bases between. The germline gives CDR1 SGHNT, CDR2 YYREEE (reference sequence). The chain's CDR3 is CAEKSGGQNTDTQYF. Here the CDR3 DNA reads TGTGCCGAAAAGAGTGGAGGACAGAACACAGATACGCAGTATTTT.

CDR3 loop: CASSLSTNTEAFF. The CDR3 nucleotides read TGTGCCAGCAGTTTATCGACTAACACTGAAGCTTTCTTT. The chain recombines TRBV28 with TRBJ1-1; the D is unclear. Germline V gives CDR1 MDHEN, CDR2 SYDVKM. This CDR3 region has 13 residues. V shed 1 base and J shed 2 bases, with 5 bases lying between them.

The chain combines TRBV5-1 with TRBJ1-4, with D tentatively TRBD1 (5 bases). CDR1 SGHRS and CDR2 YFSETQ come from the germline V gene. V lost 3 bases to trimming and J lost 2 bases, with 11 bases between them. CDR3 length: 15 amino acids. CDR3 coding DNA: TGCGCCAGCAGCTCCCGGGGGTGGACTAATGAAAAACTGTTTTTT. Its protein is CASSSRGWTNEKLFF.

The V gene is TRBV29-1, the J gene TRBJ2-7; 9 bases fit TRBD1. The germline V gene has CDR1 SQVTM and CDR2 ANQGSEA. The length of the CDR3 is 13 residues. Trimming cost V 6 bases and J 3 bases; bases outside gene matches: 6. The CDR3 spells CSVFGQGIYEQYF. The CDR3 bases are TGCAGCGTGTTTGGACAGGGGATCTACGAGCAGTACTTC.

The rearrangement links TRBV28 to TRBJ2-3; D not resolved. Germline loops: CDR1 MDHEN, CDR2 SYDVKM. V lost 2 bases to trimming and J lost 2 bases, with 14 bases between them. The CDR3 length is 16 residues. The CDR3 reads CASSLIISRDTDTQYF. CDR3 nucleotide sequence: TGTGCCAGCAGTTTAATTATCTCCCGAGACACAGATACGCAGTATTTT.

This clone was counted a single time. The V and J genes are TRBV12-5 and TRBJ2-2; TRBD1 aligns across 7 bases. Germline-derived CDR1 and CDR2 are LGHNT and FRNRAP. The CDR3 runs 15 residues. The V segment lost 0 bases and the J segment 3 bases; nucleotides outside the gene matches: 1. The CDR3 here is CASGLVTGDTGELFF. The DNA of the CDR3 is TGTGCTAGTGGTTTGGTAACAGGGGACACCGGGGAGCTGTTTTTT.

V is TRBV25-1 and J is TRBJ1-6; the match to TRBD1 covers 8 bases. Germline CDR1 is MGHDK and CDR2 is SYGVNS. This CDR3 is built from 15 residues. The V gene end was trimmed by 6 bases and the J gene end by 3 bases; junction bases not matched to a gene: 4. The CDR3 DNA is TGTGCCAGCAGCCCCGGACAGGGCTATAATTCACCCCTCCACTTT. Encoded protein: CASSPGQGYNSPLHF.

The rearrangement joins TRBV25-1 to TRBJ2-3; tentatively, D is TRBD1 (6 bases). The CDR3 is made up of 18 amino acids. V was clipped by 5 bases and J by 2 bases, with 23 bases between them. Per germline, CDR1 MGHDK and CDR2 SYGVNS. This chain's CDR3 is CASSPRPGQGGYTDTQYF. The CDR3 DNA follows: TGTGCCAGCAGTCCGCGACCGGGACAAGGGGGATACACAGATACGCAGTATTTT.

The chain employs TRBV11-1 and TRBJ2-5, with 7 bases identical to TRBD1. In germline, CDR1 is SGHAT, CDR2 FQDESV (reference sequence). The CDR3 spans 15 residues. V trimming: 5 bases; J trimming: 2 bases; junction bases outside the gene matches: 8. The CDR3 DNA sequence: TGTGCCAGCAGCCCACCCCAGGACAGGCAAGAGACCCAGTACTTC. Translation gives CASSPPQDRQETQYF. The full variable domain, in which reference TRBV11-1 and TRBJ2-5 provide the parts outside the CDR3, is EAEVAQSPRYKITEKSQAVAFWCDPISGHATLYWYRQILGQGPELLVQFQDESVVDDSQLPKDRFSAERLKGVDSTLKIQPAELGDSAMYLCASSPPQDRQETQYFGPGTRLLVL.

The V and J genes are TRBV14 and TRBJ2-2, with D uncertain. CDR3 length equals 13 residues. Trimming took off 4 bases at V and 3 bases at J, with 6 bases between the two ends. Germline V CDR1 and CDR2: SGHDN, FVKESK. CDR3: CASSPQYTGELFF. The CDR3, as DNA: TGTGCCAGCAGCCCACAGTACACCGGGGAGCTGTTTTTT. The full variable domain, in which reference TRBV14 and TRBJ2-2 provide the parts outside the CDR3, is EAGVTQFPSHSVIEKGQTVTLRCDPISGHDNLYWYRRVMGKEIKFLLHFVKESKQDESGMPNNRFLAERTGGTYSTLKVQPAELEDSGVYFCASSPQYTGELFFGEGSRLTVL.

This chain connects TRBV5-6 to TRBJ2-1, with TRBD2 matching 9 bases. Germline-derived CDR1 and CDR2 are SGHDT and YYEEEE. V trimming: 0 bases; J trimming: 12 bases; junction bases outside the gene matches: 4. CDR3 length equals 13 residues. CDR3 coding DNA: TGTGCCAGCAGCTTGGGACTAGCGGCCCCGCAGTTCTTC. This sequence encodes CASSLGLAAPQFF.

V gene TRBV23-1 combines with J gene TRBJ2-5; 8 bases are a match to TRBD1. Being an ORF, TRBV23-1 has a function that is uncertain. V lost 9 bases, J lost 5 bases, and 11 bases stayed unmatched. This CDR3 contains 14 residues. The CDR3: CARRIGQGRETQYF. The CDR3 DNA is TGCGCCAGGAGAATAGGACAGGGCCGGGAGACCCAGTACTTC.

This chain uses TRBV6-1 with TRBJ2-5, with D maybe TRBD2 (5 bases). This CDR3 comprises 11 residues. With 6 bases removed from V and 4 bases from J, the gap between germline ends came to 6 bases. The germline V gene has CDR1 MNHNS and CDR2 SASEGT. The CDR3 is CASSRGETQYF. For the CDR3, the DNA is TGTGCCAGCAGCCGGGGAGAGACCCAGTACTTC.

This clone was seen a single time. The chain is built from TRBV30 and TRBJ2-7; D gene uncertain. Trimming pared 0 bases from V and 2 bases from J, leaving 8 bases between. Germline lookup yields CDR1 GTSNPN and CDR2 SVGIG (reference sequence). The CDR3 spans 13 residues. CDR3 in DNA: TGTGCCTGGAGTGTAATGGGGACCTACGAGCAGTACTTC. Translating it yields CAWSVMGTYEQYF. The entire variable domain, with the rest obtained from reference TRBV30 and TRBJ2-7, is as follows: SQTIHQWPATLVQPVGSPLSLECTVEGTSNPNLYWYRQAAGRGLQLLFYSVGIGQISSEVPQNLSASRPQDRQFILSSKKLLLSDSGFYLCAWSVMGTYEQYFGPGTRLTVT.

The chain has TRBV6-1 and TRBJ2-3, with no clear D. Trimming pared 7 bases from V and 3 bases from J, leaving 14 bases between. The length of the CDR3 is 14 residues. Per the germline V gene, CDR1 is MNHNS and CDR2 is SASEGT. The CDR3 loop reads CASTLDLVTDTQYF. CDR3 nucleotides: TGTGCCAGCACGTTGGACCTGGTGACAGATACGCAGTATTTT.

The J gene is TRBJ2-1, the V gene TRBV5-4; no definite D call. V was clipped by 3 bases and J by 4 bases, with 11 bases between them. The CDR3 totals 14 residues. Germline assignment: CDR1 SGHNT and CDR2 YYREEE (reference sequence). DNA for the CDR3: TGTGCCAGCAGCTACCAGGACCGATACAATGAGCAGTTCTTC. It specifies CASSYQDRYNEQFF.

The chain links TRBV4-1 to TRBJ2-7; 8 bases agree with TRBD1. CDR1 and CDR2 from the germline V gene are MGHRA and YSYEKL. With V trimmed by 4 bases and J by 6 bases, 5 bases remained unmatched. This CDR3 has 13 amino acids. The CDR3: CASSRDRGFEQYF. The CDR3 DNA follows: TGCGCCAGCAGCCGTGACAGGGGTTTCGAGCAGTACTTC.

Note on this clone: At the DNA level, this CDR3 is encoded by other sequences in the same sample as well. This chain connects TRBV19 to TRBJ1-5, with D hard to call. Germline V gene lookup returns CDR1 LNHDA and CDR2 SQIVND (reference sequence). The germline V and J ends were trimmed by 6 bases and 4 bases, with 7 bases remaining between them. This CDR3 spans 12 amino acids. CDR3 region: CASSIINQPQHF. In DNA form, the CDR3 reads TGTGCCAGTAGCATAATTAATCAGCCCCAGCATTTT.

V usage is TRBV5-1 and J usage is TRBJ1-1; D is uncertain. V lost 1 base to trimming and J lost 5 bases, with 18 bases between them. Germline CDR1 is SGHRS and CDR2 is YFSETQ. This CDR3 contains 16 residues. CDR3 nucleotides: TGCGCCAGCAGCTTGATGGTTGGGCGGCGGGAGACTGAAGCTTTCTTT. This gives the protein CASSLMVGRRETEAFF.

The V call is TRBV6-1, the J call TRBJ1-2; D is perhaps TRBD1 (6 bases). Germline CDR1 MNHNS, CDR2 SASEGT. V was cut by 6 bases and J by 7 bases, with 15 bases left in between. The CDR3 runs 13 residues. CDR3 sequence: CASSRGGDGGYTF. CDR3 nucleotides: TGTGCCAGCAGCCGGGGGGGCGACGGTGGCTACACCTTC.

This clone has just one count. The chain recombines TRBV19 with TRBJ1-5, with TRBD1 as a possible D gene (5 bases). Germline loops: CDR1 LNHDA, CDR2 SQIVND (reference sequence). Trimming pared 4 bases from V and 5 bases from J, leaving 12 bases between. CDR3 length equals 14 residues. Here the CDR3 DNA reads TGTGCCAGTAGTAGTGCCAGGGACCATCAGCCCCAGCATTTT. Amino acids: CASSSARDHQPQHF.

The V gene is TRBV10-2, the J gene TRBJ2-2, with TRBD1 matching 7 bases. The CDR3 has 14 residues. The germline CDR1 and CDR2 sequences are WSHSY and SAAADI. The trim removed 7 bases at V and 4 bases at J, leaving 6 bases unmatched. The CDR3 protein is CASTFSGGTGELFF. The CDR3 DNA reads TGCGCCAGCACCTTCTCAGGGGGCACCGGGGAGCTGTTTTTT.

The chain is built from TRBV7-3 and TRBJ2-5, with 10 bases aligning to TRBD1. This CDR3 has 15 residues. With V trimmed by 5 bases and J by 4 bases, 7 bases remained unmatched. Germline assignment: CDR1 SGHTA and CDR2 FQGTGA. The CDR3 DNA reads TGTGCCAGCAGCCCCCGGACAGGGGGTGTAGAGACCCAGTACTTC. It yields the protein CASSPRTGGVETQYF.